The 20 T cell receptor beta chains listed next were all sequenced from one sample in a study of neurological immune-mediated disorders. TCRdb analysed the 5' RACE reads with MiXCR anew, one entry per CDR3 protein. The repertoire holds about 65,000 distinct CDR3 sequences, with approximately 4.2% as singletons. The source material was PBMCs. The receptors were sampled from a man aged 50 to 59 with multiple sclerosis.

Sample share makes this clonotype medium-sized (0.01 to 0.1%). The gene calls are TRBV7-2 and TRBJ2-7; D is unresolved. The germline V gene encodes CDR1 SGHTA and CDR2 FQGNSA. The ends were cut back, 2 bases at V and 3 bases at J, with 8 bases in the middle. The CDR3 is 13 residues long. The CDR3 region is CASSLWQVYEQYF. The DNA of the CDR3 is TGTGCCAGCAGCTTATGGCAGGTCTACGAGCAGTACTTC.

In this sample, this clonotype turned up many times. The V call is TRBV14, the J call TRBJ1-6, with D possibly matching TRBD1 (6 bases). Deletions cut 1 base from V and 5 bases from J, with 12 bases between. Germline values: CDR1 SGHDN, CDR2 FVKESK. The CDR3 consists of 16 residues. Here the CDR3 reads CASSQAQGINNSPLHF. The CDR3 nucleotides are TGTGCCAGCAGCCAAGCTCAGGGGATTAATAATTCACCCCTCCACTTT.

Note on this clonotype: Possible read error: a much larger clone is one base away. The chain links TRBV15 to TRBJ2-5; no clear D. The germline V gene has CDR1 LNHNV and CDR2 YYDKDF (reference sequence). The CDR3 has 13 residues. V lost 5 bases, J lost 2 bases, and 9 bases lay in between. CDR3 region: CATSRRIQETQYF. The CDR3 region has the DNA TGTGCCACCAGCCGGAGAATTCAAGAGACCCAGTACTTC.

This clonotype was counted ten times or more. J is TRBJ1-6 and V is TRBV6-6, with 11 bases lining up with TRBD1. The CDR3 sequence is 14 residues long. Germline CDR1 is MNHNY and CDR2 is SVGAGI (reference sequence). Losses at the gene ends were 6 bases for V and 7 bases for J; bases not matched to a gene: 2. CDR3 DNA: TGTGCCAGCAGGGGGGACAGGGGGAATTCACCCCTCCACTTT. Translated: CASRGDRGNSPLHF.

This clonotype has ten or more counts. The rearrangement uses TRBV12-3 or TRBV12-4 and TRBJ1-5, with D perhaps matching TRBD1 (6 bases). The CDR3 has 16 amino acids. The V and J ends lost 4 bases and 0 bases respectively, with 13 bases between them. The CDR3: CASSSGQIYSNQPQHF. DNA for the CDR3: TGTGCCAGCAGTTCAGGACAGATATATAGCAATCAGCCCCAGCATTTT.

Many counts were recorded for this clonotype. The rearrangement uses TRBV7-2 and TRBJ1-1; 8 bases are shared with TRBD1. Germline CDR1 reads SGHTA; CDR2 reads FQGNSA. This CDR3 is built from 13 residues. Unmatched junction bases numbered 6, after V lost 6 bases and J lost 6 bases. The CDR3 DNA reads TGTGCCAGCAGTCCGCAGGGGGCAGCTGAAGCTTTCTTT. Amino acid sequence: CASSPQGAAEAFF.

This clonotype was observed at least ten times. The J gene is TRBJ2-6, the V gene TRBV13, with D perhaps matching TRBD1 (6 bases). The CDR3 covers 16 residues. The V gene's germline CDR1 is PRHDT and CDR2 FYEKMQ (reference sequence). The ends were cut back, 3 bases at V and 4 bases at J, with 13 bases in the middle. Here the CDR3 reads CASSFPGASGANVLTF. In nucleotides, the CDR3 is TGTGCCAGCAGCTTTCCAGGGGCTTCCGGGGCCAACGTCCTGACTTTC.

This clonotype was picked up many times. The V and J genes are TRBV7-3 and TRBJ2-2, with D hard to call. The CDR3 is made up of 14 amino acids. V lost 5 bases to trimming and J lost 2 bases, with 9 bases between them. Germline V gives CDR1 SGHTA, CDR2 FQGTGA. As DNA, the CDR3 is TGTGCCAGCAGCCAAAAACTAAACACCGGGGAGCTGTTTTTT. It translates to CASSQKLNTGELFF.

This clonotype came up many times. This chain uses TRBV10-3 with TRBJ2-5; the D is unclear. Germline assignment: CDR1 ENHRY and CDR2 SYGVKD. V was shortened by 2 bases and J by 1 base, with 8 bases between the two germline ends. CDR3 length equals 14 residues. DNA of the CDR3: TGTGCCATCAGTGAGATGTCAACCCAAGAGACCCAGTACTTC. Translating gives CAISEMSTQETQYF.

The V call is TRBV7-9, the J call TRBJ2-7; TRBD1 agrees at 12 bases. CDR1 is SEHNR, CDR2 FQNEAQ, per germline (reference sequence). The CDR3 is 14 amino acids. With 4 bases clipped from V and 6 bases from J, the junction kept 4 bases outside the gene matches. The CDR3 DNA follows: TGTGCCAGCAGCTGGGGACAGGGGGCGCGCGAGCAGTACTTC. Protein sequence: CASSWGQGAREQYF.

This clonotype came up many times. The chain is built from TRBV29-1 and TRBJ2-7, with 8 bases that match TRBD1. The CDR3 loop spans 13 amino acids. The germline gives CDR1 SQVTM, CDR2 ANQGSEA. J lost 3 bases, V lost 6 bases, and 7 bases had no gene match. The CDR3 spells CSVSQGAFYEQYF. DNA for the CDR3: TGCAGCGTGTCCCAGGGGGCTTTCTACGAGCAGTACTTC.

This clonotype was recorded at least ten times. The chain employs TRBV15 and TRBJ1-3; the D is unclear. The CDR3 covers 13 residues. Germline CDR1 reads LNHNV; CDR2 reads YYDKDF (reference sequence). V lost 3 bases and J 5 bases, leaving 8 bases between the germline ends. The chain's CDR3 is CATSRASRNTIYF. CDR3 sequence (DNA): TGTGCCACCAGCAGGGCCAGTAGAAACACCATATATTTT.

Only a few counts were recorded for this clonotype. The V gene is TRBV12-3 or TRBV12-4, the J gene TRBJ1-1; TRBD1 agrees at 9 bases. The CDR3 is 14 amino acids. J gave up 1 base and V 7 bases, and 4 bases lay outside the gene matches. CDR3 in DNA: TGTGCCAGCACCGCGACAGGGGGGAACACTGAAGCTTTCTTT. This translates into CASTATGGNTEAFF.

This clonotype was seen many times. The chain employs TRBV6-5 and TRBJ1-3; D gene ambiguous. The CDR3 has 13 residues. The V and J ends lost 4 bases and 8 bases respectively, with 12 bases between them. Germline V gives CDR1 MNHEY, CDR2 SVGAGI. For the CDR3, the DNA is TGTGCCAGCAGTTTCGAAAAACGGGACACCATATATTTT. This codes for CASSFEKRDTIYF.

This clonotype has just a few counts. This sequence joins TRBV5-8 and TRBJ1-2; D gene ambiguous. This CDR3 contains 12 residues. Germline loops: CDR1 SGHTS, CDR2 YDEGEE. V was trimmed by 4 bases and J by 5 bases, leaving 9 bases between them. The CDR3 reads CASSRTGYGYTF. CDR3 DNA sequence: TGTGCCAGCAGCCGCACTGGGTATGGCTACACCTTC.

Many counts were recorded for this clonotype. The chain recombines TRBV18 with TRBJ1-3; no clear D. This CDR3 has 12 residues. The germline V gene has CDR1 KGHSH and CDR2 LQKENI. Trimming took off 5 bases at V and 3 bases at J, with 5 bases between the two ends. In DNA form, the CDR3 reads TGTGCCAGCTCATACTTTGGAAACACCATATATTTT. Protein product: CASSYFGNTIYF. Full variable domain (remainder filled in from reference TRBV18 and TRBJ1-3): NAGVMQNPRHLVRRRGQEARLRCSPMKGHSHVYWYRQLPEEGLKFMVYLQKENIIDESGMPKERFSAEFPKEGPSILRIQQVVRGDSAAYFCASSYFGNTIYFGEGSWLTVV.

This clonotype was counted at least ten times. The rearrangement links TRBV13 to TRBJ2-7; 12 bases fit TRBD2. Germline CDR1 and CDR2: PRHDT and FYEKMQ (reference sequence). This CDR3 spans 15 amino acids. The V segment lost 3 bases and the J segment 4 bases; nucleotides outside the gene matches: 4. CDR3 in amino acids: CASSFGTSGLYEQYF. CDR3 sequence (DNA): TGTGCCAGCAGCTTCGGGACTAGCGGGTTATACGAGCAGTACTTC.

This clonotype was seen repeatedly, ten times or more. J is TRBJ2-1 and V is TRBV28, with 8 bases lining up with TRBD1. The CDR3 length is 15 residues. The V gene's germline CDR1 is MDHEN and CDR2 SYDVKM. After removal of 5 bases from V and 3 bases from J, the junction contained 6 bases not matched to a gene. The CDR3 reads CASSGDRGYYNEQFF. The CDR3 DNA reads as TGTGCCAGCAGTGGCGACAGGGGTTACTACAATGAGCAGTTCTTC.

Ten or more counts support this clonotype. The genes are TRBV5-1 and TRBJ1-1, with D unresolved. The V end was cut by 4 bases, the J end by 0 bases, with 7 bases between. CDR1 is SGHRS and CDR2 is YFSETQ in the germline V gene. This CDR3 region has 13 residues. CDR3 DNA: TGCGCCAGCAGCCAGACGGTGAACACTGAAGCTTTCTTT. Amino acid sequence: CASSQTVNTEAFF.

In its sample, this clonotype was seen a few times. The chain uses TRBV5-6 and TRBJ2-3; 13 bases align to TRBD2. CDR1 SGHDT and CDR2 YYEEEE come from the germline V gene. J gave up 7 bases and V 1 base, and 6 bases lay outside the gene matches. The CDR3 is 16 amino acids. This CDR3 reads CASSLLLAGGLYTQYF. In DNA, the CDR3 is TGTGCCAGCAGCTTGCTACTAGCGGGGGGGCTCTATACGCAGTATTTT. The variable domain in full, completed from reference TRBV5-6 and TRBJ2-3, reads DAGVTQSPTHLIKTRGQQVTLRCSPKSGHDTVSWYQQALGQGPQFIFQYYEEEERQRGNFPDRFSGHQFPNYSSELNVNALLLGDSALYLCASSLLLAGGLYTQYFGPGTRLTVL.